This T cell receptor (beta chain) was found in a study of CD8 T cells in ankylosing spondylitis. The sample holds a few counts of this clonotype. Its antigen is unknown. The CDR3 totals 13 residues. V gave up 0 bases and J gave up 6 bases, with 10 bases separating them. Germline values: CDR1 SGHDT, CDR2 YYEEEE. Quantitative barcoded 5'-RACE was used to prepare TCR beta libraries. Each CDR3 protein is one row after TCRdb ran MiXCR on the 5' RACE reads. The sample includes some 270,000 distinct CDR3 sequences, 15% to 20% of them seen just once. Study-wide results and limits: Disease-associated clonotypes exhibited CD8+ identity and were relatively infrequent in peripheral blood. Matched synovial fluid from ankylosing spondylitis patients was reported to be enriched for disease-linked clones.

Specimen: blood, either unsorted or a sorted T cell fraction (not recorded which). This sequence originates from a male donor with ankylosing spondylitis or in good health (not recorded which). The J gene is TRBJ2-7, the V gene TRBV5-6, with a tentative D call TRBD2 (6 bases). CDR3 coding DNA: TGTGCCAGCAGCTTGGCCCCAGCGGGCGAGCAGTACTTC. Translating gives CASSLAPAGEQYF.